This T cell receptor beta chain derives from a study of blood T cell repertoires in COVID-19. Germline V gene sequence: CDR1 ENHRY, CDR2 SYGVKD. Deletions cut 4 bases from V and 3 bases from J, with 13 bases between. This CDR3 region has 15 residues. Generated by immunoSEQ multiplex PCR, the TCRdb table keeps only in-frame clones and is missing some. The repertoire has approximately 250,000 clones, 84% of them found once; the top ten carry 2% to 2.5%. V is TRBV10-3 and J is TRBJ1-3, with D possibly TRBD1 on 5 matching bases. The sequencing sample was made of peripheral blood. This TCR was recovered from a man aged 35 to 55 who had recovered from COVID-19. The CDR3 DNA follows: TGTGCCATCAGTGTCGGGGGGATCTATGGAAACACCATATATTTT. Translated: CAISVGGIYGNTIYF.